This T cell receptor beta chain was observed in a study of T cell responses to AZD1222 COVID-19 vaccine. Study background: Whether given at about 4 or about 12 weeks, second doses were pooled. Findings and limits, study-wide: Across the whole spike, CD4 TCRs peaked at regions 160-218 and 743-854.

Concerning this clone: The antigen is unknown.

With 7 bases removed from V and 8 bases from J, the gap between germline ends came to 30 bases. The CDR3 extends over 18 amino acids. Germline V CDR1 and CDR2: SGHRS, YFSETQ. Sequenced by immunoSEQ multiplex PCR; TCRdb stores in-frame clones only, minus some. This sample has some 130,000 clones; around nine tenths occur once, and the top ten carry over 1.5%. Sequenced here: peripheral blood, sampled on day 0 of AZD1222 vaccination. The rearrangement uses TRBV5-1 and TRBJ2-2, with TRBD1 as a possible D gene (6 bases). The sequence was collected from an adult in good health. CDR3 nucleotide sequence: TGCGCCAGCGGAAAACTGAACCAGGGGTTGACAATTATTGGGGAGCTGTTTTTT. Protein product: CASGKLNQGLTIIGELFF.